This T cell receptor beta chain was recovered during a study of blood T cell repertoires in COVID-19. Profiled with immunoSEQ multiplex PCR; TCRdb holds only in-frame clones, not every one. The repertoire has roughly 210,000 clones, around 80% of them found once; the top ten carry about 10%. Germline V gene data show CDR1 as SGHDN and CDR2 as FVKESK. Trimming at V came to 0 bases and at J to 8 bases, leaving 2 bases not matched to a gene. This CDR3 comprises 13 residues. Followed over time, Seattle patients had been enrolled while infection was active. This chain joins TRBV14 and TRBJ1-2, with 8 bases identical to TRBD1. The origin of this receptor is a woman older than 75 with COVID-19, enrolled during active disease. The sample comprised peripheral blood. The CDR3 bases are TGTGCCAGCAGCCAAGAAGACAGGGGCGGCTACACCTTC. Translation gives CASSQEDRGGYTF.